This section outlines one TCR beta chain sequence together with its context. Its antigen is unidentified. Repertoires were generated with immunoSEQ multiplex PCR, while TCRdb's copy carries only in-frame clones and drops some. The data show roughly 2 million clones, about 95% seen once. The CDR3 has 12 amino acids. The V end was cut by 3 bases, the J end by 6 bases, with 10 bases between. From germline, CDR1 is SGHNT and CDR2 YYREEE (reference sequence). This record belongs to a study of shared clonotypes between healthy human individuals. Findings and caveats of the study: Generally, estimated richness proved larger in naive subsets than it did in memory subsets.

Naive CD8 cells lacked CD45RO and underwent positive selection for CCR7, leaving out terminally differentiated effector memory CD45RA+ cells. Free of recent acute infections or vaccinations, the donors were healthy HIV-negative adults. Adults of Caucasian background living in Nashville, Tennessee made up all donors. This clonotype originated in a man younger than 35 in good health. The sequenced sample consisted of naive CD8+ T cells sorted from blood. The chain is built from TRBV5-4 and TRBJ2-7; D may be TRBD1 (5 bases). In nucleotides, the CDR3 is TGTGCCAGCAGCTCCGACAGTCGCGAGCAGTACTTC. Translating gives CASSSDSREQYF.